A single sample is the source of the 17 T cell receptor beta chains below, sequenced in a study of blood T cell repertoires in COVID-19. Assay: immunoSEQ multiplex PCR; the TCRdb copy retains only in-frame clones and omits some. The data show 250,000 to 300,000 clones, about nine tenths seen once. The sequenced sample consisted of peripheral blood. These receptor sequences come from a woman in her fifties or sixties with acute or convalescent COVID-19.

The chain couples TRBV3-1 (or the pseudogene TRBV3-2) to TRBJ1-2; D gene unclear. The V end lost 5 bases, the J end lost 2 bases, and 6 bases lay between the germline ends. The CDR3 has 12 amino acids. The germline V gene has CDR1 LGHDT and CDR2 YNNKEL (reference sequence). CDR3 nucleotide sequence: TGTGCCAGCAGCTCTGGCAACTATGGCTACACCTTC. Translation gives CASSSGNYGYTF.

This clone appeared a single time. The chain is built from TRBV9 and TRBJ2-2; TRBD1 aligns across 12 bases. This CDR3 spans 17 amino acids. V trimming: 4 bases; J trimming: 5 bases; junction bases outside the gene matches: 9. The V gene's germline CDR1 is SGDLS and CDR2 YYNGEE. CDR3 in amino acids: CASSSSGQGARTGELFF. The CDR3, as DNA: TGTGCCAGCAGCTCGTCGGGACAGGGGGCTAGGACCGGGGAGCTGTTTTTT.

The J gene is TRBJ1-1, the V gene TRBV27; TRBD1 is a possible D gene (6 bases). V gave up 6 bases and J gave up 0 bases, with 20 bases separating them. Germline lookup yields CDR1 MNHEY and CDR2 SMNVEV (reference sequence). The length of the CDR3 is 17 residues. The DNA of the CDR3 is TGTGCCAGCAGACTTATGACAGGTCCGATTGTGAACACTGAAGCTTTCTTT. The encoded protein is CASRLMTGPIVNTEAFF.

The genes are TRBV28 and TRBJ1-2, with a possible D match to TRBD1 (5 bases). Trimming took off 3 bases at V and 2 bases at J, with 13 bases between the two ends. CDR1 is MDHEN, CDR2 SYDVKM, per germline. The CDR3 sequence is 15 residues long. The CDR3 here is CASSFPFGANYGYTF. The CDR3 bases are TGTGCCAGCAGTTTTCCGTTTGGGGCCAACTATGGCTACACCTTC.

The chain is built from TRBV6-5 and TRBJ2-7; a possible D gene is TRBD2 (5 bases). Germline CDR1 and CDR2: MNHEY and SVGAGI. The V end lost 6 bases, the J end lost 4 bases, and 7 bases lay between the germline ends. The CDR3 is 11 residues long. CDR3 loop: CASSGMYEQYF. CDR3 bases: TGTGCCAGCAGCGGGATGTACGAGCAGTACTTC.

The genes are TRBV7-3 and TRBJ2-2, with 7 bases that match TRBD1. CDR1 SGHTA and CDR2 FQGTGA come from the germline V gene. The J segment lost 0 bases and the V segment lost 1 base, leaving 5 bases of the junction unmatched. The CDR3 consists of 17 residues. CDR3 DNA: TGTGCCAGCAGCTTAAGTAGGGGGCCATCGAACACCGGGGAGCTGTTTTTT. Its translation is CASSLSRGPSNTGELFF.

The gene calls are TRBV7-2 and TRBJ2-2; no reliable D call. The length of the CDR3 is 13 residues. Germline assignment: CDR1 SGHTA and CDR2 FQGNSA. The V end was cut by 3 bases, the J end by 5 bases, with 7 bases between. The CDR3 nucleotides read TGTGCCAGCAGCTTCACCGGTACCGGGGAGCTGTTTTTT. This codes for CASSFTGTGELFF. The full variable domain, in which reference TRBV7-2 and TRBJ2-2 provide the parts outside the CDR3, is GAGVSQSPSNKVTEKGKDVELRCDPISGHTALYWYRQSLGQGLEFLIYFQGNSAPDKSGLPSDRFSAERTGGSVSTLTIQRTQQEDSAVYLCASSFTGTGELFFGEGSRLTVL.

This chain joins TRBV14 and TRBJ1-1; D possibly corresponds to TRBD1 (5 bases). CDR3 length: 13 amino acids. V lost 2 bases to trimming and J lost 3 bases, with 7 bases between them. Germline CDR1 reads SGHDN; CDR2 reads FVKESK. This CDR3 reads CASSQQGYTEAFF. In DNA, the CDR3 is TGTGCCAGCAGCCAACAGGGTTACACTGAAGCTTTCTTT.

The CDR3 DNA follows: TGTGCCAGCAGTCCTTCGGGGGGGCGTTCGTTTGGAGCTTTCTTT. Amino acids: CASSPSGGRSFGAFF. The genes are TRBV5-5 and TRBJ1-1, with D tentatively TRBD1 (6 bases). The V end was cut by 5 bases, the J end by 10 bases, with 24 bases between. Germline V CDR1 and CDR2: SGHKS, YYEKEE (reference sequence). This CDR3 comprises 15 residues.

The CDR3 DNA sequence: TGTGCCACCAGCCTGGGCGGGGGACGAGAGACCCAGTACTTC. Its protein is CATSLGGGRETQYF. The rearrangement links TRBV24-1 to TRBJ2-5, with 7 bases aligning to TRBD2. CDR1 is KGHDR and CDR2 is SFDVKD in the germline V gene. Trimming took 7 bases from V and 4 from J; bases not matched to a gene: 8. The CDR3 contains 14 residues.

The V call is TRBV19, the J call TRBJ1-2; 7 nucleotides match TRBD1. V dropped 5 bases and J dropped 7; count of bases not matched to a gene: 7. CDR3 length equals 13 residues. Per the germline V gene, CDR1 is LNHDA and CDR2 is SQIVND (reference sequence). This CDR3 reads CASSPDRLIGYTF. In DNA form, the CDR3 reads TGTGCCAGTAGTCCGGACAGGTTAATTGGCTACACCTTC. Drawing the rest from reference TRBV19 and TRBJ1-2, the complete variable domain is DGGITQSPKYLFRKEGQNVTLSCEQNLNHDAMYWYRQDPGQGLRLIYYSQIVNDFQKGDIAEGYSVSREKKESFPLTVTSAQKNPTAFYLCASSPDRLIGYTFGSGTRLTVV.

This clone was detected only a few times. V and J are TRBV10-3 and TRBJ1-5; a possible D gene is TRBD1 (6 bases). The CDR3 sequence is 14 residues long. Trimming removed 4 bases at V and 9 bases at J, with 16 bases between. In germline, CDR1 is ENHRY, CDR2 SYGVKD. The CDR3 here is CAISVDRSGGPQHF. In DNA form, the CDR3 reads TGTGCCATCAGTGTAGACAGGTCGGGAGGGCCCCAGCATTTT.

The chain is built from TRBV29-1 and TRBJ2-2, with 8 bases aligning to TRBD1. Germline-derived CDR1 and CDR2 are SQVTM and ANQGSEA. The CDR3 loop spans 14 amino acids. J gave up 5 bases and V 5 bases, and 7 bases lay outside the gene matches. The CDR3 protein is CSVFRGPKTGELFF. As DNA, the CDR3 is TGCAGCGTTTTCAGGGGGCCCAAAACCGGGGAGCTGTTTTTT.

This clone was observed a single time. J is TRBJ2-3 and V is TRBV3-1 (or the pseudogene TRBV3-2); 9 bases map to TRBD2. Germline lookup yields CDR1 LGHDT and CDR2 YNNKEL (reference sequence). This CDR3 has 15 amino acids. V lost 4 bases to trimming and J lost 2 bases; unmatched junction nucleotides: 4. CDR3 residues: CASSPTSGVTDTQYF. The CDR3 nucleotides are TGTGCCAGCAGCCCGACTAGCGGAGTCACAGATACGCAGTATTTT.

The V gene is TRBV5-6, the J gene TRBJ2-7, with 10 nucleotides matching TRBD1. Germline V gives CDR1 SGHDT, CDR2 YYEEEE. Trimming removed 4 bases from V and 4 bases from J; junction bases left unmatched: 5. The CDR3 extends over 14 amino acids. CDR3 amino acids: CASSPGQGGYEQYF. The CDR3 DNA reads TGTGCCAGCAGCCCAGGACAGGGGGGGTACGAGCAGTACTTC. Together with reference TRBV5-6 and TRBJ2-7, the CDR3 gives the full variable domain: DAGVTQSPTHLIKTRGQQVTLRCSPKSGHDTVSWYQQALGQGPQFIFQYYEEEERQRGNFPDRFSGHQFPNYSSELNVNALLLGDSALYLCASSPGQGGYEQYFGPGTRLTVT.

The chain combines TRBV4-1 with TRBJ1-1; TRBD1 matches at 9 bases. Looked up from germline, CDR1 is MGHRA and CDR2 is YSYEKL. Trimming cost V 3 bases and J 1 base; bases outside gene matches: 3. The length of the CDR3 is 15 residues. The CDR3 nucleotides read TGCGCCAGCAGCCATGACAGGGGGGGGAACACTGAAGCTTTCTTT. The encoded protein is CASSHDRGGNTEAFF.

This chain joins TRBV19 and TRBJ1-2; maybe TRBD1 (5 bases). This CDR3 has 13 amino acids. The V gene's germline CDR1 is LNHDA and CDR2 SQIVND (reference sequence). V lost 8 bases and J 2 bases, leaving 12 bases between the germline ends. CDR3 amino acids: CASAIGANYGYTF. In DNA form, the CDR3 reads TGTGCCAGTGCGATAGGGGCAAACTATGGCTACACCTTC. The full variable domain, rest sourced from reference TRBV19 and TRBJ1-2, is DGGITQSPKYLFRKEGQNVTLSCEQNLNHDAMYWYRQDPGQGLRLIYYSQIVNDFQKGDIAEGYSVSREKKESFPLTVTSAQKNPTAFYLCASAIGANYGYTFGSGTRLTVV.